The T cell receptor (beta chain) described here comes from a study of a mutant IDH1 vaccine in newly diagnosed glioma. Stated time point: week 5, during vaccination. What each vaccine dose contained was 300 ug of mutant IDH1 20-mer peptide, accompanied by topical imiquimod. With regard to this clone: The antigen remains unidentified.

Sequencing used immunoSEQ multiplex PCR; TCRdb keeps in-frame clones, though not all of them. Of 75,000 to 80,000 clones listed, about 91% are singletons. The CDR3 runs to 12 residues. In germline, CDR1 is MGHDK, CDR2 SYGVNS. V dropped 3 bases and J dropped 12 bases, with 9 bases sitting between them. The source of this sequence is a woman aged 45-59 years with glioma. The J gene is TRBJ1-6, the V gene TRBV25-1; D gene uncertain. The specimen comprised PBMCs, sampled from a glioma patient whose treatment included an IDH1 peptide vaccine. CDR3 loop: CASSDLIGPLHF. The CDR3 nucleotides are TGTGCCAGCAGTGACTTGATAGGACCCCTCCACTTT.